The clone carrying this T cell receptor (beta chain) was seen a few times. Its specificity is not known. The CDR3 consists of 15 residues. V was clipped by 0 bases and J by 4 bases, with 12 bases between them. CDR1 is LGHNA, CDR2 YNFKEQ, per germline. Treatment described: oral pan-JAK inhibitor, 5-10 mg twice daily. Alopecia areata patients provided lesional scalp punch biopsies and peripheral blood. The data originate from a study of CD8+ T cells in alopecia areata. Background on the study: Affected scalp percentage gauged treated patients' severity. The study's findings and limits: Scalp repertoires also include resident alphabeta T cells from normal skin.

Extraction of RNA preceded its reverse transcription into cDNA, which served as the sequencing template. Sequencing used immunoSEQ multiplex PCR; TCRdb keeps in-frame clones, though not all of them. Of approximately 1,500 clones in the sample, roughly 80% were seen once. This TCR was sampled from a human donor with alopecia areata. The chain links TRBV4-2 to TRBJ2-5, with D tentatively TRBD2 (6 bases). The source was skin, collected at week 24, from a patient treated with tofacitinib. The CDR3 region is CASSQDRRGVETQYF. The CDR3 nucleotides are TGTGCCAGCAGCCAAGATCGGCGGGGAGTAGAGACCCAGTACTTC.